This T cell receptor beta chain is from a study of blood T cell repertoires in COVID-19 (TCRdb year 2020). With regard to the full study: Collaborator samples came from the United States, Italy and Spain and covered acute and convalescent phases of COVID-19. The prospective study material was composed of cDNA or gDNA derived from T cells, B-cell-depleted T cells, or PBMCs. The dataset comprised deeply sampled blood TCRbeta repertoires from subjects exposed to, actively infected with, or recovered from COVID-19. The repertoires were made available in a free public database intended to serve as a resource for research on the immune response to SARS-CoV-2. Samples came from the ongoing ImmuneRACE study (first 160 participants) plus 1,254 subjects from 6 global collaborators. The sample metadata nearly always contained a de-identified subject ID, COVID-19 status, age in years and sex. Where available, HLA class I and class II types were taken from metadata supplied by the sample provider and were not determined by assay-based typing.

Collaborating institutions collected whole blood in K2EDTA tubes following their own protocols. For TCRbeta analysis, collaborators shipped samples as frozen whole blood, isolated PBMCs, or DNA extracted from either of those sample types. Trimming leaves V shorter by 6 bases and J shorter by 7 bases, with the junction holding 11 bases beyond the gene matches. As encoded in the germline V gene (reference sequence), CDR1 is SEHNR while CDR2 is FQNEAQ. The CDR3 sequence holds 17 residues, the cysteine and phenylalanine included. Only the CDR3 part of the read is kept: 51 bases, read in frame from the first base. The immunoSEQ Assay, a bias-controlled multiplex PCR, was used to amplify TCRbeta CDR3 regions from genomic DNA. Processing in the source paper ran as follows. Nucleated cell counts per sample were estimated from amplification of reference gene primers within the assay. Sequence reads were collapsed and filtered to measure the absolute abundance of every unique TCRbeta CDR3 rearrangement. For each sample, productive Simpson clonality was calculated by taking the square root of Simpson's diversity index across productive rearrangements. Here the immuneACCESS table is served through TCRdb, limited to in-frame sequences with V and J called. Missing clones are a known gap in these copies; in checked studies unresolved V genes cover under half, and the rest lacks a known reason. V and J calls and clone size are as listed in that table; D and trimming were resolved from the DNA. The sample table holds about 200,000 clones, of which roughly 82% were seen once. The top ten clones comprise more than 10% of the sample.

Results the study describes overall, beyond this receptor: The amount of clinical and demographic metadata varied by source and participant and was provided uncurated.

This clone was counted between two and nine times. No cognate antigen has been identified for it. Base qualities were left out, and no much larger clone turns up one base away. Sequencing was performed on peripheral blood. This TCR came from a woman in her thirties or forties with acute or convalescent COVID-19. The chain was built from TRBV7-9 and TRBJ2-1; 14 bases in between match TRBD2. DNA sequence: TGTGCCAGCAGTCAAACCGGGGGACTAGCGGGAGTAAATGAGCAGTTCTTC. It is translated as CASSQTGGLAGVNEQFF.